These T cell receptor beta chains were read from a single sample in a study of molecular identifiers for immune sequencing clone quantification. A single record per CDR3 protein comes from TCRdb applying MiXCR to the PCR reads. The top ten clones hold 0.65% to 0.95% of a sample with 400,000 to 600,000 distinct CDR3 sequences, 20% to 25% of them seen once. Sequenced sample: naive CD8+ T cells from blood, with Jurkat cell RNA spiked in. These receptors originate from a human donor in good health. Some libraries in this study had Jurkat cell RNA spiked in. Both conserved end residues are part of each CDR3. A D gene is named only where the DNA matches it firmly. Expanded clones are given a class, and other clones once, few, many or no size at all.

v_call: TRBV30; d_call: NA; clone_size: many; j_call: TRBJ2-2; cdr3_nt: TGTGCCTGGGGGACCGGGGAGCTGTTTTTT; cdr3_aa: CAWGTGELFF
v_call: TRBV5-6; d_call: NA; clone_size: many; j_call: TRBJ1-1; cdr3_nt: TGTGCCAGCAGCTTGGCCGGGCAGGGGAGTACTGAAGCTTTCTTT; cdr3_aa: CASSLAGQGSTEAFF
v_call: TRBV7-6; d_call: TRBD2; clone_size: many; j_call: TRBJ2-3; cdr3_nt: TGTGCCAGCGCCGGGACTAGCGGGGTGTATACGCAGTATTTT; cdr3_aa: CASAGTSGVYTQYF
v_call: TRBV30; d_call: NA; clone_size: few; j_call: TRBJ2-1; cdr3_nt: TGTGCCTGGACGTGGGCTCCGGGGGCCTACAATGAGCAGTTCTTC; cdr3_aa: CAWTWAPGAYNEQFF
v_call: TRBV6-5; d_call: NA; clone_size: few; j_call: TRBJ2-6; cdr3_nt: TGTGCCAGCAGTTACTCGGTCGCTTGGGCTGGGGCCAACGTCCTGACTTTC; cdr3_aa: CASSYSVAWAGANVLTF
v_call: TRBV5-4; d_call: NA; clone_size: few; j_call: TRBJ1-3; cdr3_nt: TGTGCCAGCAGCTTGGTAGGATTTGGACCTGGAAACACCATATATTTT; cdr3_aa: CASSLVGFGPGNTIYF
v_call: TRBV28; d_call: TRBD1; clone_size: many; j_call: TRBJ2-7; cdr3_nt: TGTGCCAGCAGTTTAGGGGGACAGACAAACTTC; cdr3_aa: CASSLGGQTNF
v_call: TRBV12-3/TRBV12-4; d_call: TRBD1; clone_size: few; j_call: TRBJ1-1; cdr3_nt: TGTGCCAGCAGGTTAGGACAGGGTCTCACTGAAGCTTTCTTT; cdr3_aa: CASRLGQGLTEAFF
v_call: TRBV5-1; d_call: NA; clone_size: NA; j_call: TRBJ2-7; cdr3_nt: TGCGCCAGCAGCTTCAATACAGGGTATGCCGTCTACGAGCAGTACTTC; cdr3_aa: CASSFNTGYAVYEQYF
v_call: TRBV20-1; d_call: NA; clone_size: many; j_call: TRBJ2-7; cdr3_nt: TGCAGTGCTAGAGTCTACTCCTACGAGCAGTACTTC; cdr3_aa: CSARVYSYEQYF
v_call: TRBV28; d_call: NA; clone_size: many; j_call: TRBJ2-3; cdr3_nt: TGTGCCAGCAGTCAGTCCATCTCTTTCACAGATACGCAGTATTTT; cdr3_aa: CASSQSISFTDTQYF
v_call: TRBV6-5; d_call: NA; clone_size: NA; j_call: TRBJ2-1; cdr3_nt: TGTGCCGGCAGTTACGCCCCCGTGAGGGACAATGAGCAGTTCTTC; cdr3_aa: CAGSYAPVRDNEQFF
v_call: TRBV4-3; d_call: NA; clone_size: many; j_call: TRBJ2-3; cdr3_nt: TGCGCCAGCAGCCAAGACATTAGCGGCACAGATACGCAGTATTTT; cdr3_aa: CASSQDISGTDTQYF
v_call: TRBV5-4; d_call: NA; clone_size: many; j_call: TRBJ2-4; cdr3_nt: TGTGCCAGCAGCCCAGACGGGAATTTAAACATTCAGTACTTC; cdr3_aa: CASSPDGNLNIQYF
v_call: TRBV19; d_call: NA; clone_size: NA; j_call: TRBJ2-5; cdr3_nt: TGTGCCAGTAGCTCCGACTTCCAAGGAGAGACCCAGTACTTC; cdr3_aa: CASSSDFQGETQYF
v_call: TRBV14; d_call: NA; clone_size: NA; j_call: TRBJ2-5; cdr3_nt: TGTGCCAGCAGCCAAGAGCGGGGAGAAGAGACCCAGTACTTC; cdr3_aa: CASSQERGEETQYF
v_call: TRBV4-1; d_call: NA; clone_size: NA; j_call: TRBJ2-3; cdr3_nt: TGCGCCAGCAGCCAAGATCCGGGCAGGGGAGGTGCAGATACGCAGTATTTT; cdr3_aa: CASSQDPGRGGADTQYF